One sample yielded the 30 T cell receptor beta chains listed below, sequenced in a study of T cells in Graves' hyperthyroidism and ophthalmopathy. What was amplified from RNA transcripts were TCR beta CDR3 regions. First-round RT-PCR of the TCR CDR3 relied on the HTBI primer set. TCRdb re-called the multiplex PCR reads with MiXCR, one entry per CDR3 protein. Counted here are about 320,000 distinct CDR3 sequences, roughly 17% occurring once; the ten biggest clones make up approximately 31%. Sequenced input: blood. Receptors originate from a man under 40 with Graves' hyperthyroidism.

This clonotype was recorded at least ten times. The V call is TRBV29-1, the J call TRBJ2-1; 7 bases are shared with TRBD1. V lost 7 bases and J lost 4; bases outside the gene matches: 13. CDR3 size: 15 residues. Germline CDR1 reads SQVTM; CDR2 reads ANQGSEA. The CDR3 here is CSALKETGSYNEQFF. In DNA, the CDR3 is TGCAGCGCCCTAAAGGAGACAGGGAGTTACAATGAGCAGTTCTTC.

This clonotype has a single count. The chain joins TRBV29-1 to TRBJ1-4, with 7 bases lining up with TRBD1. The V gene end was trimmed by 6 bases and the J gene end by 3 bases; junction bases not matched to a gene: 4. CDR3 length equals 13 residues. Per the germline V gene, CDR1 is SQVTM and CDR2 is ANQGSEA. CDR3 sequence (DNA): TGCAGCGTCCGCAGGGGGTCTAATGAAAAACTGTTTTTT. Translating it yields CSVRRGSNEKLFF.

The chain combines TRBV29-1 with TRBJ2-1; 13 positions agree with TRBD2. J was trimmed by 7 bases and V by 4 bases; bases with no gene match: 10. This CDR3 is 16 amino acids long. Germline values: CDR1 SQVTM, CDR2 ANQGSEA. The CDR3 is CSVGGLAGVYQNEQFF. CDR3 in DNA: TGCAGCGTTGGAGGACTAGCGGGAGTCTATCAAAATGAGCAGTTCTTC.

This clonotype was observed at least ten times. This chain uses TRBV2 with TRBJ1-2; 7 nucleotides line up with TRBD1. This CDR3 spans 15 amino acids. Germline V CDR1 and CDR2: SNHLY, FYNNEI. Losses at the gene ends were 9 bases for V and 4 bases for J; bases not matched to a gene: 14. The CDR3 sequence: CASGEGQSSVYGYTF. CDR3 bases: TGTGCCAGTGGGGAGGGACAGAGTTCCGTCTATGGCTACACCTTC.

The chain couples TRBV5-5 to TRBJ2-2; 8 nucleotides line up with TRBD2. V trimming: 5 bases; J trimming: 5 bases; junction bases outside the gene matches: 11. Germline V gene sequence: CDR1 SGHKS, CDR2 YYEKEE (reference sequence). The CDR3 covers 16 residues. The CDR3 protein is CASRVRVASGTGELFF. CDR3 DNA sequence: TGTGCCAGCAGGGTGAGGGTCGCTAGCGGGACCGGGGAGCTGTTTTTT.

This clonotype showed up just a few times. The genes are TRBV20-1 and TRBJ2-7; unclear D gene. Germline V CDR1 and CDR2: DFQATT, SNEGSKA (reference sequence). This CDR3 is 13 amino acids long. Trimming removed 1 base at V and 1 base at J, with 8 bases between. The CDR3 DNA sequence: TGCAGTGCTAGAGCAGGCTTTTCCTACGAGCAGTACTTC. Translation: CSARAGFSYEQYF.

For this clonotype: A much larger clone differs by one base, so this may be a read error. The J gene is TRBJ2-5, the V gene TRBV2; 12 nucleotides match TRBD2. Germline values: CDR1 SNHLY, CDR2 FYNNEI. V trimming: 6 bases; J trimming: 4 bases; junction bases outside the gene matches: 18. This CDR3 has 19 amino acids. CDR3 loop: CASRKWASGRASERETQYF. CDR3 sequence (DNA): TGTGCCAGCAGGAAGTGGGCTAGCGGGAGGGCCTCGGAGAGAGAGACCCAGTACTTC.

In this sample, this clonotype turned up many times. The CDR3 reads CSASKEYGDTQYF. As DNA, the CDR3 is TGCAGTGCTAGTAAGGAATATGGGGATACGCAGTATTTT. The V call is TRBV20-1, the J call TRBJ2-3; the D is unclear. Deletions cut 3 bases from V and 6 bases from J, with 13 bases between. This CDR3 has 13 amino acids. The germline V gene has CDR1 DFQATT and CDR2 SNEGSKA (reference sequence).

This clonotype was counted at least ten times. DNA for the CDR3: TGTGCCAGCAGCTTGGGCGCGGGAGTTCCAACTTTCTTT. This gives the protein CASSLGAGVPTFF. The rearrangement joins TRBV7-3 to TRBJ1-1; D remains ambiguous. V lost 3 bases and J 12 bases, leaving 17 bases between the germline ends. The CDR3 is 13 residues long. Germline V lookup: CDR1 SGHTA, CDR2 FQGTGA.

As for this clonotype: Just one base apart from a much larger clone, this may be a read error. The chain combines TRBV27 with TRBJ1-4, with a weak D call TRBD1 (6 bases). CDR3 length equals 13 residues. Looked up from germline, CDR1 is MNHEY and CDR2 is SMNVEV (reference sequence). This CDR3 reads CTSSSGRGEKLFF. CDR3 sequence (DNA): TGTACCAGCAGTTCTGGGAGGGGGGAAAAACTGTTTTTT.

At least ten counts were recorded for this clonotype. This chain connects TRBV3-1 to TRBJ2-1; the match to TRBD2 covers 10 bases. This CDR3 comprises 17 residues. Germline loops: CDR1 LGHDT, CDR2 YNNKEL (reference sequence). Unmatched junction bases numbered 14, after V lost 5 bases and J lost 7 bases. The CDR3 protein is CASSRRGLARFGNEQFF. CDR3 coding DNA: TGTGCCAGCAGCAGAAGGGGACTAGCGCGGTTCGGAAATGAGCAGTTCTTC.

This clonotype occurred many times. The V and J genes are TRBV7-6 and TRBJ2-3; 7 bases map to TRBD2. The V gene's germline CDR1 is SGHVS and CDR2 FNYEAQ. V lost 3 bases and J lost 0; bases outside the gene matches: 3. The CDR3 is 15 residues long. The chain's CDR3 is CASSLASGSTDTQYF. CDR3 coding DNA: TGTGCCAGCAGCTTGGCTAGCGGAAGCACAGATACGCAGTATTTT.

This clonotype was recorded many times. The chain combines TRBV28 with TRBJ2-1, with 14 bases matching TRBD2. Trimming removed 10 bases from V and 2 bases from J; junction bases left unmatched: 13. In germline, CDR1 is MDHEN, CDR2 SYDVKM. This CDR3 has 18 residues. CDR3 nucleotide sequence: TGTGCCACCTCCGTCCCGGGACTAGCGGGAGAAACCTACAATGAGCAGTTCTTC. The encoded protein is CATSVPGLAGETYNEQFF.

This clonotype was recorded a few times. The chain combines TRBV6-1 with TRBJ1-5; D is unclear. V gave up 10 bases and J gave up 6 bases, with 22 bases separating them. The CDR3 sequence is 15 residues long. CDR1 MNHNS and CDR2 SASEGT come from the germline V gene. The CDR3 region has the DNA TGTGCCATCAAGAGAACTTTTACCGCTGGTCAGCCCCAGCATTTT. Translation: CAIKRTFTAGQPQHF.

This clonotype has just a few counts. The chain combines TRBV6-1 with TRBJ2-3; TRBD2 might be the D (5 bases). Trimming took off 8 bases at V and 4 bases at J, with 13 bases between the two ends. The germline V gene encodes CDR1 MNHNS and CDR2 SASEGT. The CDR3 sequence is 13 residues long. CDR3 sequence (DNA): TGTGCCAGCGGAACCTCGGAGGCAGATACGCAGTATTTT. Translation gives CASGTSEADTQYF.

In this sample, this clonotype turned up a few times. The V and J genes are TRBV27 and TRBJ2-1; 7 bases map to TRBD1. V lost 8 bases, J lost 7 bases, and 11 bases stayed unmatched. Germline V lookup: CDR1 MNHEY, CDR2 SMNVEV (reference sequence). CDR3 length: 14 amino acids. CDR3 bases: TGTGCCAGCTCCCCGGGACAGAACCGTAATGAGCAGTTCTTC. This translates into CASSPGQNRNEQFF.

The chain is built from TRBV3-1 and TRBJ2-2, with D tentatively TRBD1 (6 bases). This CDR3 comprises 18 residues. Germline V lookup: CDR1 LGHDT, CDR2 YNNKEL (reference sequence). V lost 3 bases and J lost 4, with 21 bases in between. As DNA, the CDR3 is TGTGCCAGCAGCCATGCCGGGACACCCAGTCACGGCACCGGGGAGCTGTTTTTT. Translating gives CASSHAGTPSHGTGELFF.

The J gene is TRBJ1-1, the V gene TRBV29-1; D unresolved. The CDR3 sequence is 15 residues long. Germline V gene sequence: CDR1 SQVTM, CDR2 ANQGSEA. With 6 bases removed from V and 2 bases from J, the gap between germline ends came to 19 bases. CDR3 sequence: CSVASPTGGNTEAFF. The CDR3, as DNA: TGCAGCGTGGCTTCCCCGACGGGCGGCAACACTGAAGCTTTCTTT.

This clonotype was seen at least ten times. This chain links TRBV19 with TRBJ1-2, with D perhaps matching TRBD1 (6 bases). The germline V and J ends were trimmed by 7 bases and 5 bases, with 23 bases remaining between them. CDR1 and CDR2 (germline): LNHDA, SQIVND (reference sequence). The CDR3 consists of 16 residues. The CDR3 here is CASTPGNPGGSYGYTF. The CDR3 DNA reads TGTGCCAGTACCCCGGGGAACCCCGGGGGCTCTTATGGCTACACCTTC.

This clonotype was seen only a few times. The V and J genes are TRBV5-1 and TRBJ2-1, with 14 bases fitting TRBD2. In germline, CDR1 is SGHRS, CDR2 YFSETQ. Germline trimming cut 0 bases from V and 15 bases from J; bases unmatched to any gene: 8. The CDR3 length is 15 residues. CDR3 region: CASSLAEGLAGVLFF. The CDR3 bases are TGCGCCAGCAGCTTGGCCGAGGGACTAGCGGGAGTGCTGTTCTTC.

The gene calls are TRBV11-3 and TRBJ1-1; the D is unclear. The CDR3 spans 14 residues. Germline V gene lookup returns CDR1 SGHNT and CDR2 YENEEA. Trimming removed 5 bases from V and 5 bases from J, with 15 bases in between. The CDR3 DNA sequence: TGTGCCAGCAGCCCTTTGGTTGTCACTACTGAAGCTTTCTTT. It translates to CASSPLVVTTEAFF.

This clonotype was seen many times. The genes are TRBV5-1 and TRBJ2-1; D gene unclear. This CDR3 is built from 17 residues. CDR1 is SGHRS, CDR2 YFSETQ, per germline. The V and J ends lost 3 bases and 8 bases respectively, with 24 bases between them. For the CDR3, the DNA is TGCGCCAGCAGCTCCCCTTATGGACGCCTTTCAGGCTATGAGCAGTTCTTC. Translating gives CASSSPYGRLSGYEQFF.

The chain links TRBV9 to TRBJ1-1, with a possible D match to TRBD1 (5 bases). CDR3 length: 13 residues. With 3 bases removed from V and 4 bases from J, the gap between germline ends came to 10 bases. Germline V gene lookup returns CDR1 SGDLS and CDR2 YYNGEE. The CDR3 protein is CASSGGKGTEAFF. CDR3 in DNA: TGTGCCAGCAGCGGGGGGAAAGGCACTGAAGCTTTCTTT. The full variable domain, its missing parts supplied by reference TRBV9 and TRBJ1-1, is DSGVTQTPKHLITATGQRVTLRCSPRSGDLSVYWYQQSLDQGLQFLIQYYNGEERAKGNILERFSAQQFPDLHSELNLSSLELGDSALYFCASSGGKGTEAFFGQGTRLTVV.

This clonotype was detected ten times or more. V and J are TRBV18 and TRBJ2-3, with D perhaps matching TRBD1 (6 bases). Trimming stripped 2 bases from V and 6 bases from J, with 6 bases between. Germline CDR1 reads KGHSH; CDR2 reads LQKENI. This CDR3 spans 12 amino acids. The CDR3 is CASSPDRDTQYF. The CDR3 DNA reads as TGTGCCAGCTCACCAGACAGGGATACGCAGTATTTT.

This clonotype occurred a few times. The chain uses TRBV19 and TRBJ2-3; D gene ambiguous. The CDR3 consists of 15 residues. Germline loops: CDR1 LNHDA, CDR2 SQIVND (reference sequence). The V end was cut by 3 bases, the J end by 4 bases, with 14 bases between. The CDR3 DNA is TGTGCCAGTAGTATTTCCAGCCCAGTCGCAGATACGCAGTATTTT. Translation gives CASSISSPVADTQYF.

This clonotype occurred a few times. An end of the junction differs from the germline gene, which may be a read error. The chain links TRBV7-7 to TRBJ2-2, with D possibly matching TRBD1 (6 bases). CDR1 is SSHAT, CDR2 FNYEAQ, per germline (reference sequence). The CDR3 runs 15 residues. CDR3 sequence reads: CASSRPGEGTGELFF. The CDR3 DNA is TGTGCTAGCAGCCGCCCAGGGGAAGGGACCGGGGAGCTGTTTTTT.

This clonotype was seen many times. The chain combines TRBV7-3 with TRBJ2-1; D is uncertain. This CDR3 has 13 amino acids. In germline, CDR1 is SGHTA, CDR2 FQGTGA. V dropped 2 bases and J dropped 6 bases, with 8 bases sitting between them. CDR3 sequence reads: CASSLLISNEQFF. DNA for the CDR3: TGTGCCAGCAGCTTACTAATCTCCAATGAGCAGTTCTTC.

This clonotype was seen a handful of times. The chain joins TRBV6-2 or TRBV6-3 to TRBJ1-5, with D uncertain. V was pared by 6 bases and J by 8 bases, with 11 bases between. CDR1 is MNHEY and CDR2 is SVGEGT in the germline V gene. The length of the CDR3 is 12 residues. CDR3 in DNA: TGTGCCAGCAGACCCCTCGGAGAGCCCCAGCATTTT. This gives the protein CASRPLGEPQHF.

Many counts were recorded for this clonotype. The chain combines TRBV6-1 with TRBJ1-2; D unresolved. Germline lookup yields CDR1 MNHNS and CDR2 SASEGT. This CDR3 has 13 amino acids. With 5 bases removed from V and 8 bases from J, the gap between germline ends came to 15 bases. CDR3 nucleotide sequence: TGTGCCAGCAGTCCAGGATTGAATAGGGGCTACACCTTC. Translation: CASSPGLNRGYTF.

A remark on this clonotype: A much larger clone lies a single base off, so this may be a read error. The CDR3, as DNA: TGTGCTAGTGGTTTCACGCCGACAAGGAACCCCGAGTTGGATACGCAGTATTTT. Its translation is CASGFTPTRNPELDTQYF. The chain recombines TRBV12-5 with TRBJ2-3; D uncertain. Between the trimmed V and J ends, which lost 3 bases and 6 bases, there was a span of 25 bases. This CDR3 is 18 amino acids long. Germline CDR1 is LGHNT and CDR2 is FRNRAP.